This entry lists 31 T cell receptor beta chains sequenced from one sample in a study of Graves' ophthalmopathy and Graves' hyperthyroidism. The TCR beta CDR3 regions underwent amplification from RNA transcripts. Second-round multiplex PCR came after first-round RT-PCR with HTBI primers. From the multiplex PCR reads, TCRdb called clonotypes with MiXCR, one entry per CDR3 protein. The sample shows about 39,000 distinct CDR3 sequences, roughly 50% of them seen only once. The sequencing sample was made of peripheral blood. All receptors derive from an adult woman with stable Graves' hyperthyroidism.

As for this clonotype: A read error may explain this, as a much larger clone is one base away. The gene calls are TRBV7-3 and TRBJ2-3; D is uncertain. Per the germline V gene, CDR1 is SGHTA and CDR2 is FQGTGA. The CDR3 runs 13 residues. The CDR3 DNA follows: TGCGCCAGCAGCCAAGACCCCGCAGATACGCAGTATTTT. Its translation: CASSQDPADTQYF.

CDR3 sequence (DNA): TGTGCCACGTCTGGTTCCTATAATTCACCCCTCCACTTT. The encoded protein is CATSGSYNSPLHF. V gene TRBV15 combines with J gene TRBJ1-6; D not certain. V lost 9 bases and J lost 1, with 7 bases in between. This CDR3 contains 13 residues. Germline CDR1 and CDR2: LNHNV and YYDKDF (reference sequence).

Notes on this clonotype: Since no conserved phenylalanine or tryptophan closes the CDR3, a read error is the likely cause. This chain links TRBV5-1 with TRBJ1-1; D unclear. CDR1 is SGHRS, CDR2 YFSETQ, per germline. V lost 2 bases, J lost 7 bases, and 6 bases lay in between. The CDR3 is 11 amino acids. Written as DNA, the CDR3 is TGCGCCAGCAGCTTTGGGGTTGAAGCTTTCTCT. The encoded protein is CASSFGVEAFS.

In its sample, this clonotype was seen many times. This chain connects TRBV10-3 to TRBJ1-2; D might be TRBD1 (5 bases). This CDR3 spans 13 amino acids. Germline CDR1 and CDR2: ENHRY and SYGVKD. V lost 11 bases, J lost 4 bases, and 17 bases lay in between. DNA for the CDR3: TGTGCCGCCACATCGGGGGACCTCTATGGCTACACCTTC. Translating gives CAATSGDLYGYTF.

A word on this clonotype: A much more abundant neighbour one base away suggests this may be a read error. The chain carries TRBV27 and TRBJ1-4; TRBD1 is a possible D gene (6 bases). This CDR3 comprises 15 residues. The germline gives CDR1 MNHEY, CDR2 SMNVEV (reference sequence). The CDR3 spells CASSLTQGLNGKLFF. For the CDR3, the DNA is TGTGCCAGCAGTTTAACACAGGGACTTAATGGAAAACTGTTTTTT.

Only a few counts were recorded for this clonotype. The chain carries TRBV25-1 and TRBJ2-7; 9 nucleotides line up with TRBD1. From germline, CDR1 is MGHDK and CDR2 SYGVNS. The CDR3 contains 14 residues. The junction had 1 base not matched to a gene; V was cut back by 4 bases and J by 0 bases. The CDR3 spells CASSGTGASYEQYF. CDR3 DNA sequence: TGTGCCAGCAGTGGGACAGGGGCCTCCTACGAGCAGTACTTC.

On this clonotype: This sequence may be a read error, since a much larger clone differs from it by one base. The J gene is TRBJ2-7, the V gene TRBV28, with D uncertain. Germline V gene lookup returns CDR1 MDHEN and CDR2 SYDVKM. V lost 9 bases to trimming and J lost 3 bases, with 12 bases between them. This CDR3 has 12 residues. CDR3 residues: CASMMRNYEQYF. CDR3 DNA sequence: TGTGCCAGTATGATGAGGAACTACGAGCAGTACTTC.

The chain carries TRBV20-1 and TRBJ2-7; 14 positions match TRBD2. V was pared by 3 bases and J by 6 bases, with 4 bases of the junction left unmatched. The germline V gene encodes CDR1 DFQATT and CDR2 SNEGSKA (reference sequence). The CDR3 extends over 14 amino acids. The chain's CDR3 is CSASMGLAGVEQYF. Here the CDR3 DNA reads TGCAGTGCTAGTATGGGACTAGCGGGAGTCGAGCAGTACTTC.

The sample holds many counts of this clonotype. This chain connects TRBV6-5 to TRBJ1-1; TRBD1 aligns across 8 bases. The trim removed 2 bases at V and 0 bases at J, leaving 2 bases unmatched. Looked up from germline, CDR1 is MNHEY and CDR2 is SVGAGI. The CDR3 extends over 15 amino acids. The CDR3 protein is CASSYGTGLNTEAFF. CDR3 sequence (DNA): TGTGCCAGCAGTTACGGGACAGGTTTGAACACTGAAGCTTTCTTT.

This clonotype was counted at least ten times. The rearrangement links TRBV6-5 to TRBJ1-2; D remains ambiguous. The CDR3 contains 12 residues. From germline, CDR1 is MNHEY and CDR2 SVGAGI. Deletions cut 2 bases from V and 6 bases from J, with 7 bases between. The CDR3 reads CASSYDGDGYTF. Written as DNA, the CDR3 is TGTGCCAGCAGTTACGATGGTGATGGCTACACCTTC.

This clonotype was detected many times. The V gene is TRBV2, the J gene TRBJ1-6; D is uncertain. V was cut by 6 bases and J by 6 bases, with 9 bases left in between. The length of the CDR3 is 13 residues. Germline assignment: CDR1 SNHLY and CDR2 FYNNEI. CDR3 loop: CASRDTGNSPLHF. For the CDR3, the DNA is TGTGCCAGCAGAGATACCGGTAATTCACCCCTCCACTTT.

The CDR3, as DNA: TGTGCCAGCAGTTTCAGGGGACCAATGAACACTGAAGCTTTCTTT. Its protein is CASSFRGPMNTEAFF. The chain is built from TRBV5-5 and TRBJ1-1, with a tentative D call TRBD1 (6 bases). Germline assignment: CDR1 SGHKS and CDR2 YYEKEE (reference sequence). The CDR3 contains 15 residues. V was shortened by 5 bases and J by 0 bases, with 14 bases between the two germline ends.

This chain joins TRBV7-2 and TRBJ1-3; no clear D gene. V lost 5 bases and J 0 bases, leaving 11 bases between the germline ends. The CDR3 runs to 15 residues. Germline V gene lookup returns CDR1 SGHTA and CDR2 FQGNSA. The CDR3 sequence is CASSQSGNSGNTIYF. In DNA, the CDR3 is TGTGCCAGCAGCCAGAGCGGGAACTCTGGAAACACCATATATTTT. Variable domain in full (rest from reference TRBV7-2 and TRBJ1-3): GAGVSQSPSNKVTEKGKDVELRCDPISGHTALYWYRQSLGQGLEFLIYFQGNSAPDKSGLPSDRFSAERTGGSVSTLTIQRTQQEDSAVYLCASSQSGNSGNTIYFGEGSWLTVV.

The CDR3 spells CASSPRDGGTEAFF. The DNA for the CDR3 is TGTGCCAGCAGCCCCCGGGACGGAGGCACTGAAGCTTTCTTT. This chain joins TRBV11-2 and TRBJ1-1, with a tentative D call TRBD1 (5 bases). From germline, CDR1 is SGHAT and CDR2 FQNNGV. The CDR3 runs to 14 residues. V dropped 5 bases and J dropped 4 bases, with 14 bases sitting between them.

In its sample, this clonotype was seen many times. J is TRBJ2-3 and V is TRBV6-1; TRBD1 agrees at 9 bases. CDR1 and CDR2 from the germline V gene are MNHNS and SASEGT. This CDR3 spans 15 amino acids. Germline trimming cut 8 bases from V and 5 bases from J; bases unmatched to any gene: 11. CDR3 sequence: CASETGTGIGDTQYF. The CDR3 DNA sequence: TGTGCCAGCGAGACCGGGACAGGGATTGGAGATACGCAGTATTTT.

This rearrangement joins TRBV20-1 to TRBJ1-2; D uncertain. The CDR3 totals 12 residues. Per germline, CDR1 DFQATT and CDR2 SNEGSKA (reference sequence). V shed 5 bases and J shed 3 bases, with 10 bases lying between them. The chain's CDR3 is CSAAPGDYGYTF. Here the CDR3 DNA reads TGCAGTGCTGCCCCCGGCGACTATGGCTACACCTTC.

In this sample, this clonotype turned up many times. A much more abundant neighbour one base away suggests this may be a read error. The V and J genes are TRBV19 and TRBJ1-2; maybe TRBD1 (6 bases). Germline lookup yields CDR1 LNHDA and CDR2 SQIVND (reference sequence). This CDR3 contains 13 residues. Trimming removed 7 bases at V and 8 bases at J, with 17 bases between. The CDR3 loop is CASNEGEMGGYTF. The CDR3 DNA sequence: TGTGCCAGTAACGAGGGGGAAATGGGAGGCTACACCTTC.

As for this clonotype: Since a much larger clone is just one base distant, this may be a read error. CDR3 DNA sequence: TGCGCCAGCAGCCAAGATTTCGGGACAGGGGGCGAAAAACTGTTTTTT. Translation gives CASSQDFGTGGEKLFF. This rearrangement joins TRBV4-1 to TRBJ1-4, with TRBD1 identical over 12 bases. The CDR3 is made up of 16 amino acids. Germline assignment: CDR1 MGHRA and CDR2 YSYEKL. V lost 0 bases and J lost 8; bases outside the gene matches: 4.

This clonotype was seen repeatedly, ten times or more. The chain recombines TRBV5-1 with TRBJ1-1, with TRBD1 matching 10 bases. The length of the CDR3 is 14 residues. V lost 4 bases and J lost 5; bases outside the gene matches: 5. Germline V lookup: CDR1 SGHRS, CDR2 YFSETQ. The CDR3 DNA is TGCGCCAGCAGCCCCTGGGACAGGGGAACTGAAGCTTTCTTT. Encoded protein: CASSPWDRGTEAFF.

This clonotype was counted at least ten times. The rearrangement links TRBV10-3 to TRBJ2-3; D not certain. This CDR3 has 14 residues. V dropped 0 bases and J dropped 3 bases, with 7 bases sitting between them. Germline-derived CDR1 and CDR2 are ENHRY and SYGVKD. The CDR3 region is CAISESTLTDTQYF. The CDR3, as DNA: TGTGCCATCAGTGAGTCGACGTTGACAGATACGCAGTATTTT.

The V gene is TRBV19, the J gene TRBJ1-2, with no clear D. Between the trimmed V and J ends, which lost 2 bases and 8 bases, there was a span of 9 bases. Germline CDR1 reads LNHDA; CDR2 reads SQIVND (reference sequence). The CDR3 consists of 12 residues. The CDR3 here is CASSIFPEGYTF. The CDR3 DNA reads as TGTGCCAGTAGTATATTCCCGGAAGGCTACACCTTC. The full variable domain, with the rest looked up from reference TRBV19 and TRBJ1-2, is DGGITQSPKYLFRKEGQNVTLSCEQNLNHDAMYWYRQDPGQGLRLIYYSQIVNDFQKGDIAEGYSVSREKKESFPLTVTSAQKNPTAFYLCASSIFPEGYTFGSGTRLTVV.

This clonotype came up many times. The rearrangement joins TRBV7-2 to TRBJ2-3; TRBD1 might be the D (5 bases). Trimming removed 1 base from V and 5 bases from J, with 10 bases in between. This CDR3 comprises 14 residues. The germline gives CDR1 SGHTA, CDR2 FQGNSA. The DNA of the CDR3 is TGTGCCAGCAGCTTAGGCTACACAGGAGATACGCAGTATTTT. As protein: CASSLGYTGDTQYF.

In its sample, this clonotype was seen many times. V usage is TRBV12-3 or TRBV12-4 and J usage is TRBJ2-7, with 12 nucleotides matching TRBD2. Trimming at V came to 5 bases and at J to 9 bases, leaving 8 bases not matched to a gene. The CDR3 runs to 14 residues. The chain's CDR3 is CASSPGLAGPRQYF. CDR3 nucleotide sequence: TGTGCCAGCAGTCCCGGACTAGCGGGACCACGGCAGTACTTC.

This chain joins TRBV10-3 and TRBJ2-7; 11 bases line up with TRBD2. Germline CDR1 reads ENHRY; CDR2 reads SYGVKD. Trimming removed 5 bases from V and 6 bases from J; junction bases left unmatched: 6. This CDR3 is 14 amino acids long. CDR3 DNA sequence: TGTGCCATCAGTCCCACTAGCGGGAGCCTCGAGCAGTACTTC. It encodes CAISPTSGSLEQYF.

Regarding this clonotype: Given a much more abundant clone one base away, this may be a read error. This sequence joins TRBV18 and TRBJ1-1, with 7 bases that match TRBD1. This CDR3 comprises 15 residues. The germline V gene encodes CDR1 KGHSH and CDR2 LQKENI. The CDR3 here is CASTPIGTENTEAFF. The CDR3 bases are TGTGCCAGCACACCAATAGGGACAGAGAACACTGAAGCTTTCTTT.

This clonotype was counted at least ten times. The chain uses TRBV5-1 and TRBJ2-3, with 8 bases lining up with TRBD2. With V trimmed by 0 bases and J by 1 base, 10 bases remained unmatched. Germline lookup yields CDR1 SGHRS and CDR2 YFSETQ. This CDR3 has 18 amino acids. CDR3 loop: CASSLESSGLPGTDTQYF. The CDR3 DNA reads TGCGCCAGCAGCTTGGAATCTAGCGGGTTACCGGGCACAGATACGCAGTATTTT.

The chain uses TRBV13 and TRBJ2-2, with 16 bases matching TRBD2. V lost 8 bases and J lost 6; bases outside the gene matches: 6. Germline CDR1 reads PRHDT; CDR2 reads FYEKMQ (reference sequence). The CDR3 has 16 residues. The CDR3 reads CASQEGTSGRAGELFF. In DNA form, the CDR3 reads TGTGCCAGCCAAGAGGGGACTAGCGGGAGGGCCGGGGAGCTGTTTTTT. The whole variable domain, filled in from reference TRBV13 and TRBJ2-2, reads AAGVIQSPRHLIKEKRETATLKCYPIPRHDTVYWYQQGPGQDPQFLISFYEKMQSDKGSIPDRFSAQQFSDYHSELNMSSLELGDSALYFCASQEGTSGRAGELFFGEGSRLTVL.

The chain uses TRBV10-3 and TRBJ2-5; 7 bases fit TRBD1. CDR3 length equals 14 residues. The germline gives CDR1 ENHRY, CDR2 SYGVKD. V shed 5 bases and J 1 base; nucleotides not matched to a gene: 4. The CDR3 here is CAISTDRAQETQYF. DNA of the CDR3: TGTGCCATCAGTACTGACAGGGCCCAAGAGACCCAGTACTTC.

Remarks on this clonotype: This clone may be a read error of a much larger clone one base away. The missing conserved phenylalanine or tryptophan at the end of this CDR3 makes a read error likely. The gene calls are TRBV10-1 and TRBJ1-1; D unclear. The CDR3 contains 15 residues. Germline assignment: CDR1 WNHNN and CDR2 SYGVQD (reference sequence). The CDR3 DNA reads as TGCGCCGGCAGTGAGTACCTTGAAGGGAACACTGAAGCTTTCTCT. Translation gives CAGSEYLEGNTEAFS.

The chain combines TRBV3-1 with TRBJ2-3; D is unclear. Germline values: CDR1 LGHDT, CDR2 YNNKEL (reference sequence). There are 15 residues in the CDR3. V dropped 0 bases and J dropped 5 bases, with 12 bases sitting between them. This CDR3 reads CASSQDGGQRDTQYF. As DNA, the CDR3 is TGTGCCAGCAGCCAAGATGGTGGGCAACGAGATACGCAGTATTTT.

In its sample, this clonotype was seen once. Because it lacks the conserved phenylalanine or tryptophan at the end, this CDR3 is likely a read error. This chain links TRBV5-1 with TRBJ2-7, with 8 bases that match TRBD2. The germline V gene has CDR1 SGHRS and CDR2 YFSETQ. This CDR3 is 15 amino acids long. Here the CDR3 reads CANSLAGTRRDEQYL. The CDR3 coding sequence is TGCGCCAACAGCTTGGCCGGGACTAGGAGAGACGAGCAGTACCTC.